A single sample is the source of the 25 T cell receptor beta chains below, sequenced in a study of T cell repertoires in cytomegalovirus infection. A single record per CDR3 protein comes from TCRdb applying MiXCR to the reads. There are about 900,000 distinct CDR3 sequences in the sample; roughly 30% occur only once, and around 15% lies in the top ten. These receptors' targets are unknown. The input for sequencing was cultured CD8+ T cells from PBMCs, taken from culture after CMV antigen stimulation. These receptors were obtained from a human donor in good health (CMV status not recorded). Some clones in this sample may be carry-over from other donors' samples.

This clonotype has more than one count but fewer than ten. The chain couples TRBV7-8 to TRBJ1-1, with D possibly matching TRBD1 (6 bases). The CDR3 sequence is 15 residues long. The germline V gene encodes CDR1 SGHVS and CDR2 FQNEAQ. V shed 5 bases and J shed 3 bases, with 16 bases lying between them. This chain's CDR3 is CASSPPGVHHTEAFF. CDR3 sequence (DNA): TGTGCCAGCAGCCCCCCAGGGGTGCATCACACTGAAGCTTTCTTT.

This chain connects TRBV4-1 to TRBJ2-7; TRBD1 aligns across 9 bases. The V and J ends lost 6 bases and 3 bases, in that order; junction bases with no gene match: 9. CDR1 is MGHRA and CDR2 is YSYEKL in the germline V gene. The CDR3 spans 15 residues. The CDR3 protein is CASSLGGQGLYEQYF. Written as DNA, the CDR3 is TGCGCCAGCAGTTTAGGTGGACAGGGGCTCTACGAGCAGTACTTC.

The sample holds a few counts of this clonotype. The rearrangement links TRBV9 to TRBJ1-5; D not certain. CDR1 is SGDLS, CDR2 YYNGEE, per germline. The CDR3 has 15 residues. The ends were cut back, 0 bases at V and 1 base at J, with 8 bases in the middle. The DNA for the CDR3 is TGTGCCAGCAGCGTAGGGGTTGCCAGCAATCAGCCCCAGCATTTT. Translating it yields CASSVGVASNQPQHF.

V and J are TRBV7-6 and TRBJ2-5; 11 nucleotides agree with TRBD2. This CDR3 contains 16 residues. Germline-derived CDR1 and CDR2 are SGHVS and FNYEAQ. Unmatched junction bases numbered 6, after V lost 4 bases and J lost 2 bases. The CDR3 sequence is CASSSRLAGKQETQYF. The CDR3, as DNA: TGTGCCAGCAGCTCTAGACTAGCGGGGAAGCAAGAGACCCAGTACTTC.

In this sample, this clonotype turned up a few times. Since a much larger clone is just one base distant, this may be a read error. This chain connects TRBV27 to TRBJ1-6; a possible D gene is TRBD1 (6 bases). The CDR3 spans 13 residues. In germline, CDR1 is MNHEY, CDR2 SMNVEV (reference sequence). V was cut by 6 bases and J by 4 bases, with 7 bases left in between. CDR3 residues: CASSTGYNSPLHF. CDR3 bases: TGTGCCAGCAGCACAGGGTATAATTCACCCCTCCACTTT.

V and J are TRBV10-3 and TRBJ2-3; D is perhaps TRBD1 (6 bases). With 2 bases removed from V and 2 bases from J, the gap between germline ends came to 8 bases. The length of the CDR3 is 14 residues. Germline V lookup: CDR1 ENHRY, CDR2 SYGVKD. CDR3 sequence: CAISEDRITDTQYF. For the CDR3, the DNA is TGTGCCATCAGTGAGGACAGGATCACAGATACGCAGTATTTT.

This clonotype came up a few times. The chain employs TRBV10-3 and TRBJ1-2; 8 positions match TRBD1. Trimming at V came to 0 bases and at J to 4 bases, leaving 4 bases not matched to a gene. There are 15 residues in the CDR3. Germline V gene data show CDR1 as ENHRY and CDR2 as SYGVKD. CDR3 sequence (DNA): TGTGCCATCAGTGAGTCCCCGACAGGGGTCTATGGCTACACCTTC. Translating it yields CAISESPTGVYGYTF.

This clonotype was counted a few times. This sequence joins TRBV7-6 and TRBJ2-3; 7 positions match TRBD1. After removal of 11 bases from V and 0 bases from J, the junction contained 5 bases not matched to a gene. The CDR3 runs to 13 residues. Germline V gene data show CDR1 as SGHVS and CDR2 as FNYEAQ. CDR3 in amino acids: CAGRGQSTDTQYF. In DNA, the CDR3 is TGTGCCGGTCGGGGACAGAGCACAGATACGCAGTATTTT.

This clonotype was observed at least ten times. The rearrangement uses TRBV7-9 and TRBJ1-6, with D perhaps matching TRBD1 (6 bases). The V gene lost 5 bases and the J gene lost 7 bases, with 15 bases spanning the gap. This CDR3 region has 15 residues. Germline values: CDR1 SEHNR, CDR2 FQNEAQ (reference sequence). CDR3 bases: TGTGCCAGCAGCCCCCGCGCTACAGGGAATTCACCCCTCCACTTT. It encodes CASSPRATGNSPLHF.

The genes are TRBV5-1 and TRBJ2-1; 12 bases agree with TRBD2. Germline V CDR1 and CDR2: SGHRS, YFSETQ. The CDR3 spans 16 residues. Germline trimming cut 5 bases from V and 9 bases from J; bases unmatched to any gene: 12. This CDR3 reads CASRDALAGGPREQFF. For the CDR3, the DNA is TGCGCCAGCAGGGATGCGCTAGCGGGGGGGCCTCGTGAGCAGTTCTTC.

The chain combines TRBV19 with TRBJ1-1; D uncertain. The ends were cut back, 2 bases at V and 4 bases at J, with 11 bases in the middle. This CDR3 spans 14 amino acids. The germline CDR1 and CDR2 sequences are LNHDA and SQIVND (reference sequence). CDR3 amino acids: CASSILAPSTEAFF. The DNA for the CDR3 is TGTGCCAGTAGTATACTGGCACCGAGCACTGAAGCTTTCTTT.

The rearrangement uses TRBV12-3 or TRBV12-4 and TRBJ1-4, with D unclear. Deletions cut 3 bases from V and 4 bases from J, with 15 bases between. The CDR3 sequence is 16 residues long. CDR3: CASSFGQDLINEKLFF. CDR3 in DNA: TGTGCCAGCAGTTTTGGCCAGGACCTTATTAATGAAAAACTGTTTTTT.

This clonotype came up many times. V is TRBV6-1 and J is TRBJ2-6, with D hard to call. This CDR3 contains 15 residues. Deletions cut 10 bases from V and 0 bases from J, with 13 bases between. Germline CDR1 is MNHNS and CDR2 is SASEGT. The CDR3 DNA sequence: TGTGCCACCAAAAACTTGCACTCTGGGGCCAACGTCCTGACTTTC. Its translation is CATKNLHSGANVLTF.

This CDR3 reads CASSTSGAQETQYF. As DNA, the CDR3 is TGTGCCAGTAGTACTTCCGGGGCTCAAGAGACCCAGTACTTC. The chain employs TRBV19 and TRBJ2-5; D could derive from TRBD1 or TRBD2 (5 bases each). With 4 bases removed from V and 2 bases from J, the gap between germline ends came to 11 bases. This CDR3 spans 14 amino acids. CDR1 and CDR2 (germline): LNHDA, SQIVND (reference sequence).

This chain joins TRBV10-2 and TRBJ2-3; 8 bases are shared with TRBD2. CDR1 and CDR2 (germline): WSHSY, SAAADI. This CDR3 contains 15 residues. V gave up 5 bases and J gave up 4 bases; unmatched junction bases: 8. This chain's CDR3 is CASSSTSEYPDTQYF. DNA of the CDR3: TGCGCCAGCAGTTCGACTAGCGAGTATCCAGATACGCAGTATTTT.

This clonotype showed up just a few times. The chain uses TRBV3-1 and TRBJ1-1; D not certain. The germline V gene encodes CDR1 LGHDT and CDR2 YNNKEL (reference sequence). The CDR3 runs 18 residues. Trimming took 1 base from V and 1 from J, leaving 19 bases between them. The CDR3 spells CASSQALLVGGENTEAFF. CDR3 DNA sequence: TGTGCCAGCAGCCAAGCACTTTTGGTCGGCGGGGAGAACACTGAAGCTTTCTTT.

At least ten counts were recorded for this clonotype. The chain carries TRBV7-2 and TRBJ2-3; D is undetermined. The V and J ends lost 4 bases and 4 bases respectively, with 6 bases between them. Germline values: CDR1 SGHTA, CDR2 FQGNSA. The CDR3 totals 12 residues. The CDR3 here is CASSSPPDTQYF. The CDR3 DNA follows: TGTGCCAGCAGCTCCCCCCCAGATACGCAGTATTTT. Using reference TRBV7-2 and TRBJ2-3 for the parts outside the CDR3, the full variable domain is GAGVSQSPSNKVTEKGKDVELRCDPISGHTALYWYRQSLGQGLEFLIYFQGNSAPDKSGLPSDRFSAERTGGSVSTLTIQRTQQEDSAVYLCASSSPPDTQYFGPGTRLTVL.

The chain couples TRBV9 to TRBJ2-1, with 9 positions matching TRBD2. The CDR3 runs 14 residues. CDR1 and CDR2 from the germline V gene are SGDLS and YYNGEE. With 4 bases clipped from V and 8 bases from J, the junction kept 7 bases outside the gene matches. CDR3: CASSPVSGGYEQFF. Written as DNA, the CDR3 is TGTGCCAGCAGCCCCGTCAGCGGGGGGTATGAGCAGTTCTTC.

This clonotype has only a few counts. The CDR3 protein is CASSLSEGAYTDTQYF. The CDR3 DNA sequence: TGTGCCAGCAGTTTATCGGAGGGGGCTTACACAGATACGCAGTATTTT. The chain links TRBV27 to TRBJ2-3, with D perhaps matching TRBD1 (7 bases). CDR3 length equals 16 residues. Germline V lookup: CDR1 MNHEY, CDR2 SMNVEV (reference sequence). Trimming took 0 bases from V and 2 from J, leaving 12 bases between them.

Only one count was recorded for this clonotype. The rearrangement uses TRBV27 and TRBJ1-2, with unresolved D. CDR3 length: 15 residues. Germline V gives CDR1 MNHEY, CDR2 SMNVEV (reference sequence). Trimming took off 6 bases at V and 4 bases at J, with 18 bases between the two ends. This CDR3 reads CASSPSIGVGYGYTF. CDR3 in DNA: TGTGCCAGCAGCCCCTCCATTGGGGTCGGCTATGGCTACACCTTC.

The chain couples TRBV9 to TRBJ2-5, with unresolved D. The CDR3 has 14 amino acids. Germline CDR1 reads SGDLS; CDR2 reads YYNGEE. The V gene lost 0 bases and the J gene lost 5 bases, with 11 bases spanning the gap. In DNA form, the CDR3 reads TGTGCCAGCAGCGTAGGGAATAGTCGGGAGACCCAGTACTTC. Its translation: CASSVGNSRETQYF. The full variable domain, with the rest looked up from reference TRBV9 and TRBJ2-5, is DSGVTQTPKHLITATGQRVTLRCSPRSGDLSVYWYQQSLDQGLQFLIQYYNGEERAKGNILERFSAQQFPDLHSELNLSSLELGDSALYFCASSVGNSRETQYFGPGTRLLVL.

This sequence joins TRBV29-1 and TRBJ2-4; no clear D. The CDR3 is 13 residues long. Germline V gives CDR1 SQVTM, CDR2 ANQGSEA. Trimming stripped 6 bases from V and 7 bases from J, with 16 bases between. The CDR3 is CSVGPGLENIQYF. Here the CDR3 DNA reads TGCAGCGTCGGCCCGGGTTTAGAGAACATTCAGTACTTC. The full variable domain, rest sourced from reference TRBV29-1 and TRBJ2-4, is SAVISQKPSRDICQRGTSLTIQCQVDSQVTMMFWYRQQPGQSLTLIATANQGSEATYESGFVIDKFPISRPNLTFSTLTVSNMSPEDSSIYLCSVGPGLENIQYFGAGTRLSVL.

This clonotype has more than one count but fewer than ten. The J gene is TRBJ2-1, the V gene TRBV5-4, with 8 bases fitting TRBD1. V lost 4 bases, J lost 5 bases, and 8 bases stayed unmatched. CDR1 is SGHNT, CDR2 YYREEE, per germline (reference sequence). The CDR3 is 15 amino acids. The CDR3 DNA sequence: TGTGCCAGCAGCCCCGAGGGACAGGTGAACAATGAGCAGTTCTTC. Translating it yields CASSPEGQVNNEQFF.

A few counts support this clonotype. This chain connects TRBV5-4 to TRBJ2-2; TRBD1 matches at 9 bases. Germline V gene data show CDR1 as SGHNT and CDR2 as YYREEE (reference sequence). This CDR3 is built from 19 residues. Trimming cost V 0 bases and J 3 bases; bases outside gene matches: 12. The CDR3 nucleotides read TGTGCCAGCAGCTTGGTCGATATGCCGGGACAGGGACACACCGGGGAGCTGTTTTTT. It translates to CASSLVDMPGQGHTGELFF.

Ten or more counts support this clonotype. The chain employs TRBV5-1 and TRBJ1-1; D ambiguous. CDR3 length: 13 amino acids. V lost 1 base and J 5 bases, leaving 9 bases between the germline ends. The germline CDR1 and CDR2 sequences are SGHRS and YFSETQ. CDR3 sequence: CASSLSRTTEAFF. CDR3 DNA sequence: TGCGCCAGCAGCTTGTCACGGACGACTGAAGCTTTCTTT. The full variable domain, completed using reference TRBV5-1 and TRBJ1-1, is KAGVTQTPRYLIKTRGQQVTLSCSPISGHRSVSWYQQTPGQGLQFLFEYFSETQRNKGNFPGRFSGRQFSNSRSEMNVSTLELGDSALYLCASSLSRTTEAFFGQGTRLTVV.